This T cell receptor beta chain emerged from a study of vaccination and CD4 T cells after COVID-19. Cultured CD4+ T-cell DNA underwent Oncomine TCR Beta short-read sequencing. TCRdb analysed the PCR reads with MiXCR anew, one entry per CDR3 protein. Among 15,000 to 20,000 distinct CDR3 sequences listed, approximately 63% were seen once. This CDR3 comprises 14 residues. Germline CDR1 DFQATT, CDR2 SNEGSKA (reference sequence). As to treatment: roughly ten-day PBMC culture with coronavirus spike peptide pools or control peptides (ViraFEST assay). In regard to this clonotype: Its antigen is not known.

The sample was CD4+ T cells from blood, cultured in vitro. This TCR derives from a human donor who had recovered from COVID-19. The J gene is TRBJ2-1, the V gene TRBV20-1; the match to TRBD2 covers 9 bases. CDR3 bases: TGCAGCCCCCGAGCGGGAGGCTCCTACAATGAGCAGTTCTTC. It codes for CSPRAGGSYNEQFF.